The source of this TCR beta chain is a study of T cell changes during pregnancy in multiple sclerosis. Assay used: immunoSEQ multiplex PCR; TCRdb lists only in-frame clones, some missing. Here the sample spans roughly 80,000 clones, 92% being singletons. The TCR sequence derives from a female donor with multiple sclerosis, enrolled in a pregnancy study. The material sequenced was peripheral blood, taken before pregnancy.

CDR3 amino acids: CSAVGGFDGYTF. In DNA, the CDR3 is TGCAGCGCCGTGGGGGGTTTCGATGGCTACACCTTC. V is TRBV29-1 and J is TRBJ1-2; D possibly corresponds to TRBD1 (5 bases). The CDR3 spans 12 residues. The germline gives CDR1 SQVTM, CDR2 ANQGSEA. Trimming stripped 7 bases from V and 6 bases from J, with 15 bases between.